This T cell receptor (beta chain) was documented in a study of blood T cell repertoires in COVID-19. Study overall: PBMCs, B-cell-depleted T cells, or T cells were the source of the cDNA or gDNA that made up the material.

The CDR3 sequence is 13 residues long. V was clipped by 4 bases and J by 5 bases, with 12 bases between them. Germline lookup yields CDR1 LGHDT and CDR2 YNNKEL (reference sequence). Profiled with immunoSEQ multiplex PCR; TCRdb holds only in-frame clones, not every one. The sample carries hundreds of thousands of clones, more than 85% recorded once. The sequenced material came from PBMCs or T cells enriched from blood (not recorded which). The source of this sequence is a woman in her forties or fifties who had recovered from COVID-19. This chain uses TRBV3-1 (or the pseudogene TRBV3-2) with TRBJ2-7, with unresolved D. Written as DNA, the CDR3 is TGTGCCAGCAGCCTCCAGGTGGGTGACGAGCAGTACTTC. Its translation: CASSLQVGDEQYF.